Included here is one T cell receptor beta chain sequence, with context. Study members were between 18 and 89 years old and lived in 24 US regions. Categorization into cohorts depended on clinical history that participants reported. These data are taken from a study of blood T cell repertoires in COVID-19. Background on the study: Sources were T cells, B-cell-depleted T cells, or PBMCs; the material itself was cDNA or gDNA.

As processed by the authors: Quantification of nucleated cells was approximated via reference gene primer amplification. TCRdb keeps only in-frame clones here, not all; method: immunoSEQ multiplex PCR. Clonal size and the V and J genes are those of that table, whereas D and trimming came from the DNA. Among fewer than 150,000 clones listed, more than 80% were seen once. The J segment lost 0 bases and the V segment lost 5 bases, leaving 14 bases of the junction unmatched. Germline V CDR1 and CDR2: SGHAT, FQNNGV. This CDR3 has 18 residues. The clonotype originates from a woman between 18 and 30 years old who had been exposed to COVID-19. V and J are TRBV11-2 and TRBJ2-3; 7 bases agree with TRBD1. Source material: PBMCs or T cells enriched from blood (not recorded which). The CDR3 here is CASSPGQIGYSSTDTQYF. CDR3 coding DNA: TGTGCCAGCAGCCCGGGACAGATCGGATATTCTAGCACAGATACGCAGTATTTT.